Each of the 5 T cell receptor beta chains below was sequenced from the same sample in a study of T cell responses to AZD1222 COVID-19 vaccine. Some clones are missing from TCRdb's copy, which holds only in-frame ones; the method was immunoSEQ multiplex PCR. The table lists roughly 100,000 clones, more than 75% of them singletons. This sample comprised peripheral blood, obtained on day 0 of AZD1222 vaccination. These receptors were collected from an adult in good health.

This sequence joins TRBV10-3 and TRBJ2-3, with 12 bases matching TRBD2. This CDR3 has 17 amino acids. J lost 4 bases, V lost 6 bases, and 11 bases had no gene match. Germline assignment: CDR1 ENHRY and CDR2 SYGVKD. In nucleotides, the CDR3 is TGTGCCATCAGCCCACTAGCGGGAGGAGTTTCCGCAGATACGCAGTATTTT. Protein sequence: CAISPLAGGVSADTQYF.

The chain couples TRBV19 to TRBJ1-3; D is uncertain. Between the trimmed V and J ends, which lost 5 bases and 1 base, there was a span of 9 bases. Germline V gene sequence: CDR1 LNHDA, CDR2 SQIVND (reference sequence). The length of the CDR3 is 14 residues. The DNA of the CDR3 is TGTGCCAGTAGTCCGGCAGCGTCTGGAAACACCATATATTTT. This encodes CASSPAASGNTIYF.

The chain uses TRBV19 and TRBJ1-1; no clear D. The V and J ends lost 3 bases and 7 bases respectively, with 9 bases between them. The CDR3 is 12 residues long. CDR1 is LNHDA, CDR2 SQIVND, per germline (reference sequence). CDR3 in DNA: TGTGCCAGTAGTATCTCCAGGTATGAAGCTTTCTTT. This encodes CASSISRYEAFF. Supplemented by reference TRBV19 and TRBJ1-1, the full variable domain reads DGGITQSPKYLFRKEGQNVTLSCEQNLNHDAMYWYRQDPGQGLRLIYYSQIVNDFQKGDIAEGYSVSREKKESFPLTVTSAQKNPTAFYLCASSISRYEAFFGQGTRLTVV.

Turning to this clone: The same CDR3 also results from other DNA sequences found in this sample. In nucleotides, the CDR3 is TGTGCCAGCAGCCCATCCTACGAGCAGTACTTC. Translation gives CASSPSYEQYF. The chain uses TRBV7-9 and TRBJ2-7; D not resolved. There are 11 residues in the CDR3. Germline lookup yields CDR1 SEHNR and CDR2 FQNEAQ (reference sequence). V was clipped by 5 bases and J by 1 base, with 3 bases between them. The entire variable domain, with the rest obtained from reference TRBV7-9 and TRBJ2-7, is as follows: DTGVSQNPRHKITKRGQNVTFRCDPISEHNRLYWYRQTLGQGPEFLTYFQNEAQLEKSRLLSDRFSAERPKGSFSTLEIQRTEQGDSAMYLCASSPSYEQYFGPGTRLTVT.

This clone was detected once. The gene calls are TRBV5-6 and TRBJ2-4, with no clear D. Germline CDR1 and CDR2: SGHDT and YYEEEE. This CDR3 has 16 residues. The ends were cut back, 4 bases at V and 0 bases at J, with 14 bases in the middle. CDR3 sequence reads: CASSDRAALAKNIQYF. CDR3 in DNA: TGTGCCAGCAGCGATCGGGCGGCCCTAGCCAAAAACATTCAGTACTTC.